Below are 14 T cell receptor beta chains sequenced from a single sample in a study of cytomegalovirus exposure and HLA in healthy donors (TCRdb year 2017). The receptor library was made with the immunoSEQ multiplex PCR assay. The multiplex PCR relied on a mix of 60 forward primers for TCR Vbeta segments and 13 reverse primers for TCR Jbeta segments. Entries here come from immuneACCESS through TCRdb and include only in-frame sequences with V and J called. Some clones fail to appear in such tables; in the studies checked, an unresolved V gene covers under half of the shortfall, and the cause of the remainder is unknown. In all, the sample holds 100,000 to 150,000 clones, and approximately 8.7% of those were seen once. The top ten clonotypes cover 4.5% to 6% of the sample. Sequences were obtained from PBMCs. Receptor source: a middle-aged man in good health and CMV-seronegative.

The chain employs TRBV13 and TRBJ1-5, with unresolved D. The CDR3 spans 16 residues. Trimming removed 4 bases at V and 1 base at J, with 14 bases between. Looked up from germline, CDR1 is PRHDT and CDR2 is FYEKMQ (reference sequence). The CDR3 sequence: CASSSGGRRSNQPQHF. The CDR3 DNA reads TGTGCCAGCAGCTCGGGAGGACGGAGAAGCAATCAGCCCCAGCATTTT.

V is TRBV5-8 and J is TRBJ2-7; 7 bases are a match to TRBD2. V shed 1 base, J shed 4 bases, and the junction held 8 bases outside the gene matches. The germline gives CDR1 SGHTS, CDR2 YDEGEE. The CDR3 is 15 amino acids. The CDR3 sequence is CASSLSSGGSYEQYF. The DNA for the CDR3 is TGTGCCAGCAGCTTGTCCTCGGGGGGTTCATACGAGCAGTACTTC.

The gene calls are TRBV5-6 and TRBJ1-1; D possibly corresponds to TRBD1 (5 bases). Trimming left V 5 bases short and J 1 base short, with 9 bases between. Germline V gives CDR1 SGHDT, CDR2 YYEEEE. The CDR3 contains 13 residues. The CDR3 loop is CASRVGGNTEAFF. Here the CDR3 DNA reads TGTGCCAGCAGAGTCGGGGGGAACACTGAAGCTTTCTTT.

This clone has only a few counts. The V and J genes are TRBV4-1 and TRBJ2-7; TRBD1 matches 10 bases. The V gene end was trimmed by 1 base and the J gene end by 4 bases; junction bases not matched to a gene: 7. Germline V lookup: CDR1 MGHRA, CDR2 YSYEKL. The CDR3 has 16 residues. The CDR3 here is CASSQGAAGQGYEQYF. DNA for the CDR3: TGCGCCAGCAGCCAAGGCGCCGCGGGACAGGGGTACGAGCAGTACTTC.

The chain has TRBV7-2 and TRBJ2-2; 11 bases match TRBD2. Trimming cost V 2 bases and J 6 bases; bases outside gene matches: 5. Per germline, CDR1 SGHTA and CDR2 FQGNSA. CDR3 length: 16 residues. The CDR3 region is CASSLSVAGGAGELFF. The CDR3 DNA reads TGTGCCAGCAGCTTATCTGTAGCGGGGGGGGCCGGGGAGCTGTTTTTT.

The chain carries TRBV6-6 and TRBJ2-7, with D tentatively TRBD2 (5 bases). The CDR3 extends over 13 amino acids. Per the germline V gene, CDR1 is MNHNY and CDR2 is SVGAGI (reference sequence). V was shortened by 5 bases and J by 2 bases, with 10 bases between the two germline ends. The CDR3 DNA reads TGTGCCAGCAGTGCCGTCGGGGCCTACGAGCAGTACTTC. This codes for CASSAVGAYEQYF.

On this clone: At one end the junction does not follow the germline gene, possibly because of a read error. Written as DNA, the CDR3 is TGTGCCAGCAGCGGTAGTCGTTCAGAAGGGGGCTATGGCTACCCCTTC. Amino acid sequence: CASSGSRSEGGYGYPF. The V gene is TRBV9, the J gene TRBJ1-2; TRBD1 agrees at 7 bases. CDR1 SGDLS and CDR2 YYNGEE come from the germline V gene. This CDR3 has 16 amino acids.

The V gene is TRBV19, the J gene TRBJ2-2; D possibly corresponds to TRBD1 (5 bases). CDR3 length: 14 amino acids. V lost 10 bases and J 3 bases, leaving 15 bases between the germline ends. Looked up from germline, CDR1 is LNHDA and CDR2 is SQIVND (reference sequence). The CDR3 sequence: CATPARADTGELFF. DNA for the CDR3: TGTGCCACCCCAGCCAGGGCTGACACCGGGGAGCTGTTTTTT.

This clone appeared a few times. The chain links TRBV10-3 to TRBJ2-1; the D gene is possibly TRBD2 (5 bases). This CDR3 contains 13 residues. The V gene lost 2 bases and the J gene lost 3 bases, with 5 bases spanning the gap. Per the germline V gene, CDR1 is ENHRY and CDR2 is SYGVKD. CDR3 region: CAISETSYNEQFF. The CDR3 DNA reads TGTGCCATCAGTGAGACTAGCTACAATGAGCAGTTCTTC.

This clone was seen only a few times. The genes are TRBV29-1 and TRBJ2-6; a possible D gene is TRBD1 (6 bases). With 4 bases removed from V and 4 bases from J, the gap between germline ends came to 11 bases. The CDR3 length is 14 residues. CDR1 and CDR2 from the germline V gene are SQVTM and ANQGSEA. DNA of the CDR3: TGCAGCGTTGGAGGGGGAGAGGGGGCCAACGTCCTGACTTTC. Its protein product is CSVGGGEGANVLTF.

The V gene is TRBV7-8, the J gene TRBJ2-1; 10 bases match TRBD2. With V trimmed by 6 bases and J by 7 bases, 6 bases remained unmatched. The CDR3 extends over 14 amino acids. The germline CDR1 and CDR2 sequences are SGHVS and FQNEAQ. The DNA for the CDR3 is TGTGCCAGCAGGGTAGCGGGGGGCCGTAATGAGCAGTTCTTC. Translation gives CASRVAGGRNEQFF.

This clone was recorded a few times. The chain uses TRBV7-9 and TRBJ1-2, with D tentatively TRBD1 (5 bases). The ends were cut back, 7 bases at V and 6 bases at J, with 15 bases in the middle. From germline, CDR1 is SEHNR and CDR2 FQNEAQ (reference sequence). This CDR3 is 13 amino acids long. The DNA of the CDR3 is TGTGCCAGCACCTTGGGGGGAGCGGATGGCTACACCTTC. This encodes CASTLGGADGYTF.

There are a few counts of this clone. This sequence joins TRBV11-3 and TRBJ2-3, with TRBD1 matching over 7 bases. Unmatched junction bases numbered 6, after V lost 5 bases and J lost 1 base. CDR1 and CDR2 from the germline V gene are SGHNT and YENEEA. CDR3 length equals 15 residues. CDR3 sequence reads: CASSTRQGGTDTQYF. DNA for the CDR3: TGTGCCAGCAGCACCCGACAGGGCGGCACAGATACGCAGTATTTT.

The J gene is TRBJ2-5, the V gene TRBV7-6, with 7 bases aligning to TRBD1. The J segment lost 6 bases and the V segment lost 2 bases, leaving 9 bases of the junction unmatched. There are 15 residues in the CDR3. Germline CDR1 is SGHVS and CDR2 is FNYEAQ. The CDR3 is CASSLTGQFGKTQYF. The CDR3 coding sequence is TGTGCCAGCAGCTTAACGGGACAGTTTGGGAAGACCCAGTACTTC.